This T cell receptor beta chain was identified during a study of blood T cell repertoires in COVID-19. Across the study: T cells, B-cell-depleted T cells, or PBMCs supplied cDNA or gDNA.

In germline, CDR1 is SGHRS, CDR2 YFSETQ. V lost 4 bases and J lost 0; bases outside the gene matches: 3. This CDR3 is built from 15 residues. Using immunoSEQ multiplex PCR, the repertoire was profiled, and TCRdb retains in-frame clones only, with some absent. The sample holds fewer than 650,000 clones, around 90% seen once. This TCR was sampled from a woman between 50 and 59 years old with COVID-19, enrolled during active disease. The chain uses TRBV5-1 and TRBJ2-2; TRBD2 matches at 7 bases. The sample taken for sequencing was peripheral blood. The CDR3 DNA reads TGCGCCAGCAGCCCTAGCGGAGCGAACACCGGGGAGCTGTTTTTT. Translation: CASSPSGANTGELFF. Drawing the rest from reference TRBV5-1 and TRBJ2-2, the complete variable domain is KAGVTQTPRYLIKTRGQQVTLSCSPISGHRSVSWYQQTPGQGLQFLFEYFSETQRNKGNFPGRFSGRQFSNSRSEMNVSTLELGDSALYLCASSPSGANTGELFFGEGSRLTVL.